These 30 T cell receptor beta chains share one sample of origin, sequenced in a study of post-analysis software for immune sequencing data. General study points: Patients carried 4 or 5 TRBV segments more frequently than controls did, and TRBV5-6, TRBV5-1 and TRBV20-1 were among them.

Unique molecular identifiers were present in the TCR beta cDNA libraries. Each CDR3 protein gets one entry after TCRdb re-called the PCR reads with MiXCR. This sample yields a few hundred thousand distinct CDR3 sequences, of which roughly 36% are seen a single time; 13% belongs to the top ten. Their recognized antigens are unknown. The source material was blood. These receptors were obtained from a girl between 10 and 17 years old with multiple sclerosis.

The J gene is TRBJ2-7, the V gene TRBV9, with TRBD1 identical over 9 bases. Germline-derived CDR1 and CDR2 are SGDLS and YYNGEE. The junction had 9 bases not matched to a gene; V was cut back by 5 bases and J by 0 bases. The CDR3 is 16 amino acids. CDR3 amino acids: CASSPYGTGSSYEQYF. The CDR3 nucleotides are TGTGCCAGCAGTCCCTACGGGACAGGGAGCTCCTACGAGCAGTACTTC. The variable domain in full, with the rest retrieved from reference TRBV9 and TRBJ2-7, is DSGVTQTPKHLITATGQRVTLRCSPRSGDLSVYWYQQSLDQGLQFLIQYYNGEERAKGNILERFSAQQFPDLHSELNLSSLELGDSALYFCASSPYGTGSSYEQYFGPGTRLTVT.

The CDR3 nucleotides read TGTGCCAGCAGCTTAGATGGGCTAGCGGGGGGCTACGAGCAGTACTTC. Translation gives CASSLDGLAGGYEQYF. The chain carries TRBV7-8 and TRBJ2-7; 11 bases fit TRBD2. V was pared by 1 base and J by 3 bases, with 5 bases of the junction left unmatched. The CDR3 covers 16 residues. Germline assignment: CDR1 SGHVS and CDR2 FQNEAQ.

The J gene is TRBJ2-1, the V gene TRBV27, with D hard to call. The CDR3 runs to 13 residues. Trimming shortened V by 4 bases and J by 6 bases, and 10 bases separated the two germline ends. From germline, CDR1 is MNHEY and CDR2 SMNVEV (reference sequence). The DNA for the CDR3 is TGTGCCAGCAGTTACCGTTCCGGCAATGAGCAGTTCTTC. As protein: CASSYRSGNEQFF.

This clonotype was picked up a small number of times. The V and J genes are TRBV20-1 and TRBJ2-7; 13 bases fit TRBD2. The J segment lost 4 bases and the V segment lost 1 base, leaving 10 bases of the junction unmatched. Germline V gives CDR1 DFQATT, CDR2 SNEGSKA (reference sequence). The CDR3 extends over 17 amino acids. The CDR3 DNA is TGCAGTGCTAGAGGGACTAGCGGGGGAGGCAATGGGTACGAGCAGTACTTC. Translation: CSARGTSGGGNGYEQYF.

The J gene is TRBJ1-2, the V gene TRBV29-1; 8 nucleotides match TRBD1. Unmatched junction bases numbered 6, after V lost 0 bases and J lost 3 bases. CDR1 is SQVTM and CDR2 is ANQGSEA in the germline V gene. The CDR3 runs to 15 residues. CDR3 residues: CSVEDSDRADYGYTF. The CDR3 DNA reads as TGCAGCGTTGAAGACTCGGACAGGGCCGACTATGGCTACACCTTC. Combining the CDR3 with reference TRBV29-1 and TRBJ1-2 gives the whole variable domain SAVISQKPSRDICQRGTSLTIQCQVDSQVTMMFWYRQQPGQSLTLIATANQGSEATYESGFVIDKFPISRPNLTFSTLTVSNMSPEDSSIYLCSVEDSDRADYGYTFGSGTRLTVV.

This clonotype has only a few counts. The chain has TRBV29-1 and TRBJ2-6; D remains ambiguous. Germline V gene sequence: CDR1 SQVTM, CDR2 ANQGSEA. This CDR3 is 15 amino acids long. Trimming stripped 0 bases from V and 0 bases from J, with 6 bases between. The CDR3 here is CSVEDLHSGANVLTF. CDR3 bases: TGCAGCGTTGAAGATCTACACTCTGGGGCCAACGTCCTGACTTTC.

The table lists this clonotype with a few counts. The chain couples TRBV6-5 to TRBJ1-2; TRBD1 matches at 7 bases. V shed 5 bases and J 5 bases; nucleotides not matched to a gene: 14. The CDR3 sequence is 16 residues long. In germline, CDR1 is MNHEY, CDR2 SVGAGI. CDR3 sequence (DNA): TGTGCCAGCAGTCCACTTCGGACAGGATATGCGTATGGCTACACCTTC. This gives the protein CASSPLRTGYAYGYTF.

This clonotype has just a few counts. The gene calls are TRBV7-2 and TRBJ2-5; D is unclear. The DNA end lines up better with TRBJ2-7; the J call may be wrong. The CDR3 has 13 residues. Looked up from germline, CDR1 is SGHTA and CDR2 is FQGNSA. CDR3 sequence reads: CASSSPLGYEQYF. The CDR3 DNA follows: TGTGCCAGCAGCTCGCCCCTCGGATACGAGCAGTACTTC.

V gene TRBV29-1 combines with J gene TRBJ2-7, with D unresolved. Germline V lookup: CDR1 SQVTM, CDR2 ANQGSEA. The CDR3 is made up of 11 amino acids. The ends were cut back, 6 bases at V and 6 bases at J, with 12 bases in the middle. CDR3: CSVVTLGEQYF. The CDR3 coding sequence is TGCAGCGTAGTTACCTTGGGCGAGCAGTACTTC.

This clonotype was counted only a few times. V gene TRBV12-3 or TRBV12-4 combines with J gene TRBJ1-6, with 8 bases aligning to TRBD1. This CDR3 has 17 residues. The V gene end was trimmed by 3 bases and the J gene end by 7 bases; junction bases not matched to a gene: 11. The CDR3 DNA is TGTGCCAGCAGTTTCGTCATTGGACAGGGTCCCAATTCACCCCTCCACTTT. Its translation is CASSFVIGQGPNSPLHF.

This sequence joins TRBV7-2 and TRBJ2-5, with 7 bases aligning to TRBD2. CDR1 and CDR2 from the germline V gene are SGHTA and FQGNSA. V gave up 5 bases and J gave up 11 bases; unmatched junction bases: 23. This CDR3 is built from 17 residues. Here the CDR3 DNA reads TGTGCCAGCAGCGTTCGAGCTGGACTGCGGCATTCCGGGGGGCAGTACTTC. It is translated as CASSVRAGLRHSGGQYF.

This chain joins TRBV6-1 and TRBJ2-7; 9 positions match TRBD2. V dropped 8 bases and J dropped 7; count of bases not matched to a gene: 15. The CDR3 covers 15 residues. Per germline, CDR1 MNHNS and CDR2 SASEGT. Here the CDR3 reads CASSSAAGGIEEQYF. The DNA for the CDR3 is TGTGCCAGCTCCTCCGCAGCGGGGGGTATCGAAGAGCAGTACTTC.

There are a few counts of this clonotype. V usage is TRBV4-1 and J usage is TRBJ1-1; a weak D match, TRBD1 (5 bases). The ends were cut back, 4 bases at V and 6 bases at J, with 18 bases in the middle. CDR1 and CDR2 from the germline V gene are MGHRA and YSYEKL. This CDR3 region has 15 residues. The CDR3 sequence: CASSLEQESGAEAFF. In nucleotides, the CDR3 is TGCGCCAGCAGCCTAGAACAGGAAAGCGGAGCTGAAGCTTTCTTT.

This clonotype appeared a single time. V usage is TRBV12-3 or TRBV12-4 and J usage is TRBJ2-3; TRBD1 or TRBD2 may be the D gene (5 bases each). Trimming cost V 6 bases and J 4 bases, with 20 bases left between them. The CDR3 sequence is 16 residues long. The CDR3 bases are TGTGCCAGCAGCCGAAGTGAGGGGCACGGGTCAGATACGCAGTATTTT. This gives the protein CASSRSEGHGSDTQYF.

DNA of the CDR3: TGTGCCAGCAGTTACGAAGGGATGAACACTGAAGCTTTCTTT. Protein: CASSYEGMNTEAFF. The chain is built from TRBV6-6 and TRBJ1-1; D not certain. The V gene lost 2 bases and the J gene lost 0 bases, with 7 bases spanning the gap. Germline V gene sequence: CDR1 MNHNY, CDR2 SVGAGI (reference sequence). The CDR3 totals 14 residues.

This chain uses TRBV5-6 with TRBJ1-2; 9 bases are a match to TRBD1. Germline values: CDR1 SGHDT, CDR2 YYEEEE. The CDR3 consists of 15 residues. J lost 2 bases, V lost 4 bases, and 6 bases had no gene match. The chain's CDR3 is CASSPPGTGNYGYTF. Here the CDR3 DNA reads TGTGCCAGCAGCCCCCCCGGGACAGGGAACTATGGCTACACCTTC.

This clonotype was counted a few times. The chain joins TRBV7-8 to TRBJ1-1; tentatively, D is TRBD1 (5 bases). V lost 4 bases to trimming and J lost 6 bases, with 15 bases between them. In germline, CDR1 is SGHVS, CDR2 FQNEAQ. The CDR3 loop spans 14 amino acids. The CDR3 protein is CASSSTEGRAEAFF. CDR3 nucleotides: TGTGCCAGCAGCTCAACCGAGGGACGGGCTGAAGCTTTCTTT.

The chain couples TRBV7-9 to TRBJ1-2, with TRBD1 as a possible D gene (5 bases). The V gene lost 4 bases and the J gene lost 9 bases, with 15 bases spanning the gap. The germline CDR1 and CDR2 sequences are SEHNR and FQNEAQ (reference sequence). The CDR3 covers 13 residues. The CDR3 loop is CASSSLGPGRYTF. CDR3 coding DNA: TGTGCCAGCAGCTCTCTAGGTCCGGGGCGCTACACCTTC.

The chain links TRBV18 to TRBJ2-1; 9 bases line up with TRBD2. The CDR3 covers 17 residues. V shed 3 bases, J shed 0 bases, and the junction held 6 bases outside the gene matches. Germline V gives CDR1 KGHSH, CDR2 LQKENI. The CDR3 DNA sequence: TGTGCCAGCTCACCCTACCAAGCGGGGGGCTCCTACAATGAGCAGTTCTTC. It is translated as CASSPYQAGGSYNEQFF.

This clonotype has just a few counts. This rearrangement joins TRBV29-1 to TRBJ2-7; D is ambiguous. V was pared by 0 bases and J by 2 bases, with 11 bases between. The length of the CDR3 is 14 residues. CDR1 is SQVTM, CDR2 ANQGSEA, per germline. CDR3 nucleotides: TGCAGCGTTGAAGATAGAGGCGAGACCTACGAGCAGTACTTC. Its translation is CSVEDRGETYEQYF.

The chain uses TRBV6-2 or TRBV6-3 and TRBJ1-2, with no clear D. Germline lookup yields CDR1 MNHEY and CDR2 SVGEGT. This CDR3 spans 16 amino acids. Trimming took 2 bases from V and 0 from J, leaving 13 bases between them. CDR3 in DNA: TGTGCCAGCAGTTACCGGGGAGGGCCTGCTAACTATGGCTACACCTTC. Amino acid sequence: CASSYRGGPANYGYTF.

This clonotype was observed a few times. The genes are TRBV9 and TRBJ2-1; 10 bases map to TRBD2. V shed 2 bases and J 2 bases; nucleotides not matched to a gene: 4. The CDR3 spans 16 residues. Germline V gives CDR1 SGDLS, CDR2 YYNGEE. The CDR3: CASSVMSGGAYNEQFF. The CDR3 DNA reads as TGTGCCAGCAGCGTTATGAGCGGGGGGGCCTACAATGAGCAGTTCTTC.

This sequence joins TRBV3-1 and TRBJ2-5; 7 bases are shared with TRBD2. CDR3 length: 16 amino acids. CDR1 and CDR2 (germline): LGHDT, YNNKEL (reference sequence). Trimming removed 0 bases from V and 4 bases from J; junction bases left unmatched: 8. In DNA form, the CDR3 reads TGTGCCAGCAGCCAAGATATACCGGGGGGAGGAGAGACCCAGTACTTC. It translates to CASSQDIPGGGETQYF.

The chain recombines TRBV5-1 with TRBJ2-1; 7 nucleotides match TRBD1. The CDR3 has 15 residues. The germline V gene has CDR1 SGHRS and CDR2 YFSETQ. The junction had 10 bases not matched to a gene; V was cut back by 5 bases and J by 5 bases. As DNA, the CDR3 is TGCGCCAGCAGGCCATCGACAGGGCTTCACAATGAGCAGTTCTTC. Translated, it gives CASRPSTGLHNEQFF. Full variable domain (remainder filled in from reference TRBV5-1 and TRBJ2-1): KAGVTQTPRYLIKTRGQQVTLSCSPISGHRSVSWYQQTPGQGLQFLFEYFSETQRNKGNFPGRFSGRQFSNSRSEMNVSTLELGDSALYLCASRPSTGLHNEQFFGPGTRLTVL.

This clonotype has more than one count but fewer than ten. The genes are TRBV20-1 and TRBJ1-1; D might be TRBD1 (6 bases). CDR3 length: 14 amino acids. The V and J ends lost 0 bases and 4 bases respectively, with 12 bases between them. Germline V lookup: CDR1 DFQATT, CDR2 SNEGSKA (reference sequence). CDR3 residues: CSARERGQITEAFF. In DNA form, the CDR3 reads TGCAGTGCTAGAGAACGAGGACAGATCACTGAAGCTTTCTTT.

The J gene is TRBJ1-2, the V gene TRBV28; D gene uncertain. V was clipped by 6 bases and J by 2 bases, with 10 bases between them. CDR1 MDHEN and CDR2 SYDVKM come from the germline V gene. CDR3 size: 13 residues. The CDR3 spells CASSPQENYGYTF. The CDR3 region has the DNA TGTGCCAGCAGCCCTCAGGAAAACTATGGCTACACCTTC.

CDR3 in amino acids: CATKGLATYEQYF. The CDR3 DNA follows: TGTGCCACCAAGGGACTAGCGACCTACGAGCAGTACTTC. The V and J genes are TRBV6-1 and TRBJ2-7, with 10 bases aligning to TRBD2. Germline V lookup: CDR1 MNHNS, CDR2 SASEGT. The V segment lost 10 bases and the J segment 2 bases; nucleotides outside the gene matches: 5. This CDR3 region has 13 residues.

On this clonotype itself: A much larger clone lies a single base off, so this may be a read error. Likely a read error: the CDR3 ends without its conserved phenylalanine or tryptophan. The V call is TRBV4-2, the J call TRBJ1-1; D not resolved. CDR1 is LGHNA, CDR2 YNFKEQ, per germline. The CDR3 has 13 amino acids. The V and J ends lost 0 bases and 2 bases respectively, with 4 bases between them. The DNA of the CDR3 is TGTGCCAGCAGCCAAGATAGAAACACTGAAGCTTTCTTG. It encodes CASSQDRNTEAFL.

This clonotype was observed a handful of times. The V gene is TRBV20-1, the J gene TRBJ2-7, with D perhaps matching TRBD1 (7 bases). Germline values: CDR1 DFQATT, CDR2 SNEGSKA (reference sequence). This CDR3 has 18 residues. V dropped 0 bases and J dropped 3 bases, with 24 bases sitting between them. The CDR3 loop is CSARDMAGGPVLGYEQYF. The CDR3 nucleotides read TGCAGTGCTAGAGATATGGCAGGGGGGCCTGTATTGGGCTACGAGCAGTACTTC.

V usage is TRBV7-9 and J usage is TRBJ2-3; tentative D call: TRBD1 (5 bases). CDR3 length: 14 residues. Between the trimmed V and J ends, which lost 2 bases and 4 bases, there was a span of 10 bases. Germline CDR1 is SEHNR and CDR2 is FQNEAQ (reference sequence). The CDR3 bases are TGTGCCAGCAGCTTAAAGGGGTTGGCAGATACGCAGTATTTT. It specifies CASSLKGLADTQYF.